Following are 28 T cell receptor beta chains from one sample sequenced in a study of OX40 agonist ivuxolimab in advanced cancers. Produced via immunoSEQ multiplex PCR; TCRdb's table is partial and in-frame only. In the table there are 60,000 to 75,000 clones, about 83% of which are singletons. The sequencing here drew on CD4+ or CD8+ T cells sorted from blood, taken in a trial of the OX40 agonist ivuxolimab. Receptors originate from an adult with an advanced solid tumor such as melanoma, head and neck, liver or kidney cancer.

J is TRBJ2-5 and V is TRBV2; 11 positions match TRBD1. Germline CDR1 and CDR2: SNHLY and FYNNEI. V lost 5 bases, J lost 4 bases, and 6 bases stayed unmatched. The CDR3 totals 15 residues. CDR3 DNA: TGTGCCAGCAGTCCTTGGACAGGGGGCGTAGAGACCCAGTACTTC. It translates to CASSPWTGGVETQYF.

A few counts support this clone. This chain joins TRBV10-3 and TRBJ2-3, with 15 bases lining up with TRBD2. J gave up 0 bases and V 10 bases, and 11 bases lay outside the gene matches. The CDR3 length is 18 residues. CDR1 is ENHRY and CDR2 is SYGVKD in the germline V gene. CDR3 loop: CATGWTSGGASSTDTQYF. CDR3 nucleotide sequence: TGTGCCACCGGATGGACTAGCGGGGGGGCTAGCAGCACAGATACGCAGTATTTT.

The gene calls are TRBV11-2 and TRBJ2-5; 7 bases align to TRBD2. The germline V gene encodes CDR1 SGHAT and CDR2 FQNNGV. The CDR3 length is 14 residues. Losses at the gene ends were 5 bases for V and 4 bases for J; bases not matched to a gene: 7. The CDR3 nucleotides are TGTGCCAGCAGCGTACTAGCGACCGTAGAGACCCAGTACTTC. It translates to CASSVLATVETQYF.

This clone occurred once. V is TRBV30 and J is TRBJ1-5; D not resolved. Deletions cut 0 bases from V and 4 bases from J, with 7 bases between. The V gene's germline CDR1 is GTSNPN and CDR2 SVGIG (reference sequence). The CDR3 extends over 13 amino acids. The CDR3 loop is CAWSVSGNQPQHF. CDR3 nucleotide sequence: TGTGCCTGGAGTGTATCGGGGAATCAGCCCCAGCATTTT.

The gene calls are TRBV10-2 and TRBJ1-5, with TRBD1 as a possible D gene (6 bases). The CDR3 consists of 14 residues. Germline V CDR1 and CDR2: WSHSY, SAAADI. The V end was cut by 9 bases, the J end by 0 bases, with 12 bases between. CDR3 DNA sequence: TGCGCCAGTCGGACAGCGATTAGCAATCAGCCCCAGCATTTT. Amino acids: CASRTAISNQPQHF.

The chain recombines TRBV5-8 with TRBJ1-2; no clear D gene. Per germline, CDR1 SGHTS and CDR2 YDEGEE. The V end lost 0 bases, the J end lost 10 bases, and 10 bases lay between the germline ends. The CDR3 consists of 12 residues. For the CDR3, the DNA is TGTGCCAGCAGCTTGGGGACTTTTCACTACACCTTC. Translation: CASSLGTFHYTF.

The chain carries TRBV7-2 and TRBJ1-1, with D perhaps TRBD1 (6 bases). The CDR3 extends over 16 amino acids. In germline, CDR1 is SGHTA, CDR2 FQGNSA. The ends were cut back, 3 bases at V and 6 bases at J, with 20 bases in the middle. The CDR3 DNA reads TGTGCCAGCAGCTTGGGGGGGGCGCTGGCTTTTGCTGAAGCTTTCTTT. This encodes CASSLGGALAFAEAFF.

The V and J genes are TRBV19 and TRBJ2-7; 10 nucleotides line up with TRBD1. The ends lost 4 bases at V and 5 bases at J; junction bases unmatched: 5. CDR3 size: 14 residues. CDR1 LNHDA and CDR2 SQIVND come from the germline V gene (reference sequence). The CDR3 bases are TGTGCCAGTAGTACCTGGACAGGGGGGGACGAGCAGTACTTC. Amino acids: CASSTWTGGDEQYF.

The chain employs TRBV7-2 and TRBJ2-1; D is uncertain. V gave up 0 bases and J gave up 8 bases, with 8 bases separating them. There are 13 residues in the CDR3. Germline assignment: CDR1 SGHTA and CDR2 FQGNSA. The CDR3 region has the DNA TGTGCCAGCAGCTTAGCGAAGGGCCATGAGCAGTTCTTC. This codes for CASSLAKGHEQFF.

J is TRBJ2-2 and V is TRBV5-1; 10 positions agree with TRBD1. V trimming: 8 bases; J trimming: 3 bases; junction bases outside the gene matches: 4. Per the germline V gene, CDR1 is SGHRS and CDR2 is YFSETQ. The CDR3 is 14 residues long. The CDR3 DNA is TGCGCCAGTTCGGGACAGGGGTACACCGGGGAGCTGTTTTTT. Encoded protein: CASSGQGYTGELFF. The full variable domain, with the rest looked up from reference TRBV5-1 and TRBJ2-2, is KAGVTQTPRYLIKTRGQQVTLSCSPISGHRSVSWYQQTPGQGLQFLFEYFSETQRNKGNFPGRFSGRQFSNSRSEMNVSTLELGDSALYLCASSGQGYTGELFFGEGSRLTVL.

V and J are TRBV5-1 and TRBJ2-7; possible D gene TRBD2, 6 bases. The CDR3 contains 15 residues. V lost 0 bases, J lost 1 base, and 11 bases lay in between. In germline, CDR1 is SGHRS, CDR2 YFSETQ. CDR3 DNA: TGCGCCAGCAGCTTGGGCGGGGTCGCGTCCTACGAGCAGTACTTC. Translating it yields CASSLGGVASYEQYF. Complete variable domain (other parts from reference TRBV5-1 and TRBJ2-7): KAGVTQTPRYLIKTRGQQVTLSCSPISGHRSVSWYQQTPGQGLQFLFEYFSETQRNKGNFPGRFSGRQFSNSRSEMNVSTLELGDSALYLCASSLGGVASYEQYFGPGTRLTVT.

This clone showed up just a few times. This chain connects TRBV14 to TRBJ1-1; a weak D match, TRBD1 (6 bases). Germline CDR1 reads SGHDN; CDR2 reads FVKESK. The V gene lost 3 bases and the J gene lost 5 bases, with 13 bases spanning the gap. The CDR3 runs 14 residues. The DNA for the CDR3 is TGTGCCAGCAGCCATCAGAGAGGGGGAACTGAAGCTTTCTTT. It translates to CASSHQRGGTEAFF.

The CDR3 loop reads CASSTWTGQLFF. The CDR3, as DNA: TGTGCCAGCAGCACCTGGACCGGACAACTGTTTTTT. The V call is TRBV7-2, the J call TRBJ1-4, with no clear D. Germline CDR1 SGHTA, CDR2 FQGNSA. The CDR3 covers 12 residues. Trimming stripped 5 bases from V and 12 bases from J, with 13 bases between.

This clone was observed a few times. This sequence joins TRBV18 and TRBJ1-1; the D is unclear. CDR1 is KGHSH and CDR2 is LQKENI in the germline V gene. V was trimmed by 5 bases and J by 7 bases, leaving 8 bases between them. This CDR3 is built from 11 residues. DNA of the CDR3: TGTGCCAGCTCAAGGCAGTTTGAAGCTTTCTTT. Residues: CASSRQFEAFF.

The J gene is TRBJ1-1, the V gene TRBV5-1, with 12 bases aligning to TRBD1. Germline-derived CDR1 and CDR2 are SGHRS and YFSETQ. Unmatched junction bases numbered 7, after V lost 3 bases and J lost 1 base. This CDR3 is 17 amino acids long. The CDR3 DNA follows: TGCGCCAGCAGCTCAACCGGGACAGGGGGCGGGAACACTGAAGCTTTCTTT. The encoded protein is CASSSTGTGGGNTEAFF.

This chain links TRBV7-2 with TRBJ1-5; no definite D call. Germline CDR1 is SGHTA and CDR2 is FQGNSA. There are 18 residues in the CDR3. V was pared by 2 bases and J by 4 bases, with 21 bases between. DNA for the CDR3: TGTGCCAGCAGCTTAAGGGCGCCCCAGGCGTCAGTGAATCAGCCCCAGCATTTT. Its protein product is CASSLRAPQASVNQPQHF.

The genes are TRBV14 and TRBJ2-3; 8 positions match TRBD2. Trimming removed 6 bases from V and 5 bases from J; junction bases left unmatched: 7. Looked up from germline, CDR1 is SGHDN and CDR2 is FVKESK. CDR3 length: 14 residues. The CDR3 DNA follows: TGTGCCAGCAGTCCTGGACTAGCTAGAGATACGCAGTATTTT. Translation gives CASSPGLARDTQYF.

This sequence joins TRBV5-4 and TRBJ2-1, with 9 bases fitting TRBD2. The CDR3 runs to 16 residues. Germline trimming cut 0 bases from V and 0 bases from J; bases unmatched to any gene: 1. CDR1 and CDR2 (germline): SGHNT, YYREEE (reference sequence). This chain's CDR3 is CASSLGAGGSYNEQFF. The CDR3 bases are TGTGCCAGCAGCTTGGGAGCGGGGGGCTCCTACAATGAGCAGTTCTTC.

The J gene is TRBJ2-7, the V gene TRBV11-1, with TRBD1 matching 8 bases. The CDR3 covers 14 residues. Germline trimming cut 5 bases from V and 5 bases from J; bases unmatched to any gene: 8. CDR1 and CDR2 from the germline V gene are SGHAT and FQDESV (reference sequence). The CDR3 nucleotides are TGTGCCAGCAGCCCCCGGACAGGGAGGAACGAGCAGTACTTC. Encoded protein: CASSPRTGRNEQYF.

This clone showed up just once. J is TRBJ1-1 and V is TRBV28; no firm D call. In germline, CDR1 is MDHEN, CDR2 SYDVKM. V shed 3 bases and J shed 1 base, with 9 bases lying between them. This CDR3 spans 14 amino acids. The CDR3 region is CASSFPRANTEAFF. The CDR3, as DNA: TGTGCCAGCAGTTTTCCCAGAGCGAACACTGAAGCTTTCTTT.

The sample holds one count of this clone. This chain connects TRBV27 to TRBJ1-2, with TRBD1 identical over 7 bases. The CDR3 runs 15 residues. After removal of 2 bases from V and 8 bases from J, the junction contained 11 bases not matched to a gene. Looked up from germline, CDR1 is MNHEY and CDR2 is SMNVEV (reference sequence). CDR3 in amino acids: CASSLGVGGGGGYTF. CDR3 bases: TGTGCCAGCAGTTTAGGGGTAGGAGGAGGGGGCGGCTACACCTTC.

The rearrangement links TRBV19 to TRBJ1-6; TRBD1 matches at 8 bases. The junction had 12 bases not matched to a gene; V was cut back by 5 bases and J by 6 bases. The CDR3 consists of 17 residues. Germline V gene lookup returns CDR1 LNHDA and CDR2 SQIVND (reference sequence). This chain's CDR3 is CASSERQGSLRNSPLHF. The DNA for the CDR3 is TGTGCCAGTAGTGAAAGACAGGGGAGTTTGCGTAATTCACCCCTCCACTTT.

In this sample, this clone turned up once. V is TRBV7-8 and J is TRBJ2-1, with D possibly TRBD1 on 5 matching bases. There are 14 residues in the CDR3. With 1 base removed from V and 3 bases from J, the gap between germline ends came to 7 bases. Per the germline V gene, CDR1 is SGHVS and CDR2 is FQNEAQ. CDR3 nucleotide sequence: TGTGCCAGCAGCTTAGGGGGCAGCTACAATGAGCAGTTCTTC. This translates into CASSLGGSYNEQFF.

The CDR3 spells CASTSSGLANEQYF. CDR3 bases: TGTGCCAGCACCAGCTCGGGACTAGCGAACGAGCAGTACTTC. The genes are TRBV11-2 and TRBJ2-7, with 10 bases fitting TRBD2. The CDR3 has 14 amino acids. Germline V gives CDR1 SGHAT, CDR2 FQNNGV. J gave up 5 bases and V 7 bases, and 8 bases lay outside the gene matches.

The chain links TRBV7-6 to TRBJ2-2, with D perhaps being TRBD1 or TRBD2 (5 bases each). Trimming removed 7 bases at V and 5 bases at J, with 26 bases between. The CDR3 runs 18 residues. The V gene's germline CDR1 is SGHVS and CDR2 FNYEAQ. The CDR3 loop is CASITRIGGEGYTGELFF. CDR3 nucleotides: TGTGCCAGCATCACCCGAATTGGGGGAGAAGGATATACCGGGGAGCTGTTTTTT.

The chain links TRBV27 to TRBJ1-1, with a possible D match to TRBD1 (5 bases). The CDR3 length is 13 residues. Trimming removed 3 bases from V and 5 bases from J, with 10 bases in between. CDR1 and CDR2 (germline): MNHEY, SMNVEV (reference sequence). The CDR3 nucleotides are TGTGCCAGCAGTTTGATAGGGGTGACTGAAGCTTTCTTT. This translates into CASSLIGVTEAFF.

The chain recombines TRBV6-6 with TRBJ2-5; unclear D gene. The V end was cut by 6 bases, the J end by 7 bases, with 12 bases between. CDR1 is MNHNY, CDR2 SVGAGI, per germline (reference sequence). CDR3 length equals 12 residues. For the CDR3, the DNA is TGTGCCAGCAGACCTACCCAAAGGACCCAGTACTTC. This gives the protein CASRPTQRTQYF.

The chain carries TRBV19 and TRBJ2-3; 9 bases are a match to TRBD1. The CDR3 length is 13 residues. Trimming took 10 bases from V and 1 from J; bases not matched to a gene: 3. Per the germline V gene, CDR1 is LNHDA and CDR2 is SQIVND (reference sequence). CDR3 residues: CAIRDRGTDTQYF. CDR3 in DNA: TGTGCCATCAGGGACAGGGGCACAGATACGCAGTATTTT.